This is a list of T cell receptor beta chains from one sample in a study of blood T cell repertoires in COVID-19. Assay: immunoSEQ multiplex PCR; the TCRdb copy retains only in-frame clones and omits some. The sample includes around 380,000 clones, 81% of them seen just once. Input material: peripheral blood. The source of these receptors is a human donor with acute or convalescent COVID-19. The donor label of this sample is uncertain. The CDR3 runs from the conserved cysteine through the conserved F or W. D genes are given only for firm matches. Some rows have no size entry. The others give once, few or many, or a class for an expanded clone.

clone size,J gene,D gene,V gene,CDR3 protein,CDR3 DNA
NA,TRBJ2-7,NA,TRBV6-6,CASSSSSDSVYEQYF,TGTGCCAGCAGTTCCTCCTCAGACAGTGTCTACGAGCAGTACTTC
NA,TRBJ1-3,NA,TRBV2,CASSGQVGSGNTIYF,TGTGCCAGCAGTGGACAGGTGGGCTCTGGAAACACCATATATTTT
NA,TRBJ1-6,NA,TRBV5-1,CASSLVGGGSPLHF,TGCGCCAGCAGCTTGGTGGGGGGAGGTTCACCCCTCCACTTT
NA,TRBJ1-6,NA,TRBV5-1,CASSLTDSHYNSPLHF,TGCGCCAGCAGCTTGACCGACAGCCACTATAATTCACCCCTCCACTTT
NA,TRBJ2-4,TRBD1,TRBV5-1,CASSARQGVAKNIQYF,TGCGCCAGCAGCGCCAGACAGGGGGTAGCCAAAAACATTCAGTACTTC
NA,TRBJ2-5,TRBD1,TRBV6-6,CASSPNGQGETQYF,TGTGCCAGCAGTCCGAACGGACAGGGAGAGACCCAGTACTTC
NA,TRBJ2-5,NA,TRBV6-5,CASSFLETQYF,TGTGCCAGCAGTTTTCTAGAGACCCAGTACTTC
few,TRBJ2-6,NA,TRBV5-5,CASSLGGTGANVLTF,TGTGCCAGCAGCTTAGGGGGTACTGGGGCCAACGTCCTGACTTTC
NA,TRBJ2-1,TRBD2,TRBV11-2,CASSSRTSGMDEQFF,TGTGCCAGCAGTTCGCGGACTAGCGGGATGGATGAGCAGTTCTTC
NA,TRBJ2-1,TRBD1,TRBV5-1,CASSLGDRVKDEQFF,TGCGCCAGCAGCTTGGGGGACAGGGTTAAGGATGAGCAGTTCTTC
NA,TRBJ1-1,NA,TRBV11-3,CASSLNGQTNTEAFF,TGTGCCAGCAGCTTGAACGGACAGACGAACACTGAAGCTTTCTTT
NA,TRBJ1-1,NA,TRBV6-5,CASSLGARSNTEAFF,TGTGCCAGCAGTCTGGGGGCGCGGTCGAACACTGAAGCTTTCTTT
NA,TRBJ2-2,NA,TRBV6-6,CASSRVANTGELFF,TGTGCCAGCTCCAGGGTGGCGAACACCGGGGAGCTGTTTTTT
NA,TRBJ1-2,TRBD1,TRBV19,CASRGQGFSSVGYTF,TGTGCCAGCAGGGGACAGGGCTTTTCGTCGGTTGGCTACACCTTC
once,TRBJ2-1,TRBD1,TRBV7-9,CASRPDRVTNEQFF,TGTGCCAGCAGACCTGACAGGGTTACGAATGAGCAGTTCTTC
NA,TRBJ2-2,TRBD2,TRBV7-2,CASSWGTSFTGELFF,TGTGCCAGCAGCTGGGGGACTAGCTTCACCGGGGAGCTGTTTTTT
NA,TRBJ2-1,NA,TRBV6-1,CASSEFSSHGEQFF,TGTGCCAGCAGTGAATTTAGCAGCCACGGGGAGCAGTTCTTC
NA,TRBJ1-5,NA,TRBV12-3/TRBV12-4,CASSYGGNQPQHF,TGTGCCAGCAGTTACGGCGGGAATCAGCCCCAGCATTTT
NA,TRBJ2-7,NA,TRBV21-1,CASSKGEPGHRYEQYF,TGTGCCAGCAGCAAAGGGGAACCGGGACACCGTTACGAGCAGTACTTC
few,TRBJ2-7,TRBD2,TRBV11-2,CASSSTVRTSGRYEQYF,TGTGCCAGCAGCTCTACGGTTCGGACTAGCGGGAGATACGAGCAGTACTTC
NA,TRBJ2-1,TRBD2,TRBV5-1,CASSLGLAGDEQFF,TGCGCCAGCAGCTTGGGACTAGCGGGAGATGAGCAGTTCTTC
NA,TRBJ1-2,TRBD1,TRBV4-1,CASSQGVGQGGGYTF,TGCGCCAGCAGCCAAGGTGTGGGACAGGGGGGTGGCTACACCTTC
NA,TRBJ2-3,TRBD1,TRBV5-8,CASSPGGLATDTQYF,TGTGCCAGCAGCCCAGGGGGTCTAGCAACAGATACGCAGTATTTT
NA,TRBJ2-7,TRBD1,TRBV28,CASSLTGSGTGAEEQYF,TGTGCCAGCAGTCTAACGGGGTCCGGGACAGGGGCGGAAGAGCAGTACTTC
NA,TRBJ2-7,NA,TRBV27,CASSFRQAAYEQYF,TGTGCCAGCAGTTTTAGACAGGCCGCCTACGAGCAGTACTTC
once,TRBJ2-5,TRBD1,TRBV7-8,CASSARQGSVVQETQYF,TGTGCCAGCAGCGCGCGACAGGGGTCCGTAGTCCAAGAGACCCAGTACTTC
NA,TRBJ1-1,TRBD1,TRBV6-6,CASIQTGDTEAFF,TGTGCCAGCATCCAGACAGGGGACACTGAAGCTTTCTTT
NA,TRBJ2-7,NA,TRBV6-5,CASSQLRAAYEQYF,TGTGCCAGTTCTCAGCTGCGGGCCGCTTACGAGCAGTACTTC
NA,TRBJ2-3,NA,TRBV2,CASSESRVITDTQYF,TGTGCCAGCAGTGAGAGCAGGGTCATCACAGATACGCAGTATTTT
NA,TRBJ2-6,TRBD2,TRBV5-4,CASSLSGRYSGANVLTF,TGTGCCAGCAGCCTTAGCGGGAGGTACTCTGGGGCCAACGTCCTGACTTTC
NA,TRBJ1-6,NA,TRBV5-1,CASSLGGSNTLETLHF,TGCGCCAGCAGCTTGGGAGGTTCCAACACCCTAGAGACCCTCCACTTT
NA,TRBJ2-7,TRBD1,TRBV7-6,CASSKNTGQGARDEQYF,TGTGCCAGCAGCAAAAACACCGGACAGGGGGCGCGGGACGAGCAGTACTTC
NA,TRBJ1-2,TRBD1,TRBV7-9,CATESTGRAYGYTF,TGTGCCACCGAATCGACAGGGCGGGCCTATGGCTACACCTTC
NA,TRBJ2-1,NA,TRBV18,CASSLQTTYNEQFF,TGTGCCAGCTCACTACAGACTACTTACAATGAGCAGTTCTTC
NA,TRBJ2-7,TRBD2,TRBV19,CASSIRTSGGTYEQYF,TGTGCCAGTAGTATTAGGACTAGCGGGGGAACCTACGAGCAGTACTTC
NA,TRBJ2-1,TRBD1,TRBV4-1,CASSQGRSGGSEQFF,TGCGCCAGCAGCCAAGGTCGCTCAGGGGGCAGTGAGCAGTTCTTC
NA,TRBJ1-1,TRBD1,TRBV6-5,CASSYVGRTGTEAFF,TGTGCCAGCAGTTACGTGGGGCGGACAGGGACTGAAGCTTTCTTT
once,TRBJ2-1,TRBD2,TRBV4-2,CASSQAGTSGRREQFF,TGTGCCAGCAGCCAGGCCGGGACTAGCGGGAGGCGCGAGCAGTTCTTC
NA,TRBJ2-7,TRBD1,TRBV6-5,CFVSRDRGIYEQYF,TGTTTTGTATCCCGGGACAGGGGCATCTACGAGCAGTACTTC
few,TRBJ1-1,NA,TRBV7-2,CASSLGSGLTEAFF,TGTGCCAGCAGCTTAGGGTCGGGTCTCACTGAAGCTTTCTTT
NA,TRBJ1-5,TRBD1,TRBV7-2,CASSPQGPSNQPQHF,TGTGCCAGCAGCCCACAGGGGCCTAGCAATCAGCCCCAGCATTTT
NA,TRBJ1-1,NA,TRBV11-3,CASSLGSAAWARTEAFF,TGTGCCAGCAGCTTAGGATCGGCAGCCTGGGCGCGCACTGAAGCTTTCTTT
once,TRBJ2-7,TRBD2,TRBV10-2,CASSDRSPPLAGVSYEQYF,TGCGCCAGCAGTGATCGATCACCCCCACTAGCGGGAGTTTCCTACGAGCAGTACTTC
NA,TRBJ1-2,NA,TRBV28,CASRTPGHGVGYTF,TGTGCCAGCAGAACCCCGGGACACGGGGTCGGCTACACCTTC
NA,TRBJ2-1,TRBD1,TRBV12-5,CASGLVTGQGYEQFF,TGTGCTAGTGGTTTGGTAACGGGACAGGGTTACGAGCAGTTCTTC
NA,TRBJ2-7,NA,TRBV28,CASSLGAYEQYF,TGTGCCAGCAGCCTAGGGGCCTACGAGCAGTACTTC
NA,TRBJ1-1,NA,TRBV11-2,CASSFVRGAEAFF,TGTGCCAGCAGCTTCGTCAGGGGTGCTGAAGCTTTCTTT
NA,TRBJ2-4,NA,TRBV18,CASSPLGEVAKNIQYF,TGTGCCAGCTCACCATTAGGGGAAGTAGCCAAAAACATTCAGTACTTC
few,TRBJ1-2,NA,TRBV21-1,CASSKAEGANYGYTF,TGTGCCAGCAGCAAAGCGGAGGGAGCTAACTATGGCTACACCTTC